A selection of T cell receptor beta chains follows, all from one sample in a study of T cells in localized non-small cell lung cancer. Repertoires were generated with immunoSEQ multiplex PCR, while TCRdb's copy carries only in-frame clones and drops some. The table includes some 2,000 clones, less than 25% detected once. The material sequenced was lung tumor tissue, taken before any cancer treatment. The origin of the receptors is a male donor older than 55 with stage I lung adenocarcinoma. CDR3s include the opening cysteine and the closing phenylalanine or tryptophan. A D gene is named only where the DNA matches it firmly. Expanded clones get a size class; other rows say once, few or many, or leave the size out.

>TRBJ2-2|TRBV28|-|few
CASGQGGAGELFF
TGTGCGTCCGGGCAAGGCGGCGCCGGGGAGCTGTTTTTT
>TRBJ2-5|TRBV11-3|TRBD1|medium-sized
CASSADDDRGETQYF
TGTGCCAGCAGCGCCGACGACGACAGGGGAGAGACCCAGTACTTC
>TRBJ1-1|TRBV7-2|-|medium-sized
CASSFSLTTEAFF
TGTGCCAGCAGCTTCTCCTTAACCACTGAAGCTTTCTTT
>TRBJ2-7|TRBV4-1|-|-
CASSQDAQTSSYEQYF
TGCGCCAGCAGCCAAGACGCACAGACGAGCTCCTACGAGCAGTACTTC
>TRBJ1-1|TRBV7-2|-|-
CASSQGTGTEAFF
TGTGCCAGCAGCCAAGGGACGGGCACTGAAGCTTTCTTT
>TRBJ2-1|TRBV19|-|few
CASSPGTSSYNEQFF
TGTGCCAGTAGTCCCGGGACGAGCTCCTACAATGAGCAGTTCTTC
>TRBJ2-3|TRBV6-8|TRBD2|medium-sized
CASSWALAGASTQYF
TGTGCCAGCAGCTGGGCCCTAGCGGGGGCCAGTACGCAGTATTTT
>TRBJ2-7|TRBV28|-|-
CASSRPTGTQYEQYF
TGTGCCAGCAGTCGACCAACAGGGACCCAGTACGAGCAGTACTTC
>TRBJ1-2|TRBV6-8|TRBD1|medium-sized
CASSYSAGGSNYGYTF
TGTGCCAGCAGTTACTCTGCAGGGGGTTCTAACTATGGCTACACCTTC
>TRBJ2-7|TRBV10-1|-|once
CASSESGKPYEQYF
TGCGCCAGCAGTGAGTCTGGCAAGCCCTACGAGCAGTACTTC
>TRBJ2-1|TRBV7-2|TRBD1|medium-sized
CASSWDREGEQFF
TGTGCCAGCAGCTGGGACAGGGAGGGCGAGCAGTTCTTC
>TRBJ2-5|TRBV11-3|-|-
CASSLPQGVYQETQYF
TGTGCCAGCAGCTTGCCACAGGGCGTGTACCAAGAGACCCAGTACTTC
>TRBJ1-6|TRBV19|-|hyperexpanded
CASSITAGVYNSPLHF
TGTGCCAGTAGTATAACGGCGGGTGTCTATAATTCACCCCTCCACTTT
>TRBJ1-4|TRBV28|-|few
CASSRQIANEKLFF
TGTGCCAGCAGCAGACAGATCGCTAATGAAAAACTGTTTTTT
>TRBJ2-7|TRBV14|TRBD1|-
CASSQSQGAYEQYF
TGTGCCAGCAGCCAGTCACAGGGGGCCTACGAGCAGTACTTC
>TRBJ1-5|TRBV18|-|large
CASSPPASNQPQHF
TGTGCCAGCTCACCACCGGCTAGCAATCAGCCCCAGCATTTT
>TRBJ1-3|TRBV4-1|TRBD1|medium-sized
CASSQDVAGGTGNTIYF
TGCGCCAGCAGCCAAGATGTGGCAGGGGGCACTGGAAACACCATATATTTT
>TRBJ2-1|TRBV11-3|-|large
CASSFSSPYNEQFF
TGTGCCAGCAGCTTCTCGTCCCCCTACAATGAGCAGTTCTTC
>TRBJ1-3|TRBV29-1|TRBD1|-
CSVEGTDRSGSGNTIYF
TGCAGCGTTGAAGGGACGGACAGGTCCGGCTCTGGAAACACCATATATTTT
>TRBJ1-4|TRBV29-1|-|-
CRAAGGDEKLFF
TGCAGAGCTGCTGGGGGGGATGAAAAACTGTTTTTT
>TRBJ2-1|TRBV19|-|-
CASSIGSGLYNEQFF
TGTGCCAGTAGTATAGGCAGCGGACTATACAATGAGCAGTTCTTC
>TRBJ2-2|TRBV30|-|few
CAWRGLSGNTGELFF
TGTGCCTGGAGAGGCCTCTCAGGGAACACCGGGGAGCTGTTTTTT
>TRBJ1-3|TRBV12-5|-|-
CASGSRDRRSGNTIYF
TGTGCTAGTGGTTCGAGGGACCGACGCTCTGGAAACACCATATATTTT
>TRBJ2-2|TRBV11-3|-|-
CASSSGVNTGELFF
TGTGCCAGCAGCTCAGGGGTGAACACCGGGGAGCTGTTTTTT
>TRBJ2-4|TRBV12-5|-|-
CASANGAQNIQYF
TGTGCTAGTGCCAACGGGGCGCAAAACATTCAGTACTTC
>TRBJ1-5|TRBV6-8|-|medium-sized
CAISTGDNNQPQHF
TGTGCCATCAGTACCGGAGATAACAATCAGCCCCAGCATTTT
>TRBJ2-6|TRBV5-1|-|-
CASSLDLSGANVLTF
TGCGCCAGCAGCTTGGATCTCTCTGGGGCCAACGTCCTGACTTTC
>TRBJ2-1|TRBV11-3|-|-
CASSGSPGPNNEQFF
TGTGCCAGCAGCGGAAGCCCGGGGCCCAACAATGAGCAGTTCTTC